The 5 T cell receptor beta chains below were found in one sample sequenced in a study of early T cells in non-severe SARS-CoV-2 infection. TCRdb re-analysed the 5' RACE reads in MiXCR, keeping a single row per CDR3 protein. Of more than 65,000 distinct CDR3 sequences in the sample, about 14% were seen once. Sequences were derived from whole blood, sampled at baseline. The source is an adult who was a healthcare worker with PCR-confirmed SARS-CoV-2 infection or an uninfected control (not recorded which).

In its sample, this clonotype was seen many times. The V gene is TRBV24-1, the J gene TRBJ2-5; D may be TRBD2 (5 bases). V lost 1 base to trimming and J lost 7 bases, with 12 bases between them. The CDR3 covers 14 residues. In germline, CDR1 is KGHDR, CDR2 SFDVKD. The CDR3, as DNA: TGTGCCACCAGTGATTTAGCGGTTCCATGGACCCAGTACTTC. Amino acid sequence: CATSDLAVPWTQYF.

This clonotype has only a few counts. V usage is TRBV4-2 and J usage is TRBJ2-4; D possibly matches TRBD1 or TRBD2 (5 bases each). Trimming left V 0 bases short and J 0 bases short, with 9 bases between. CDR1 is LGHNA and CDR2 is YNFKEQ in the germline V gene. The CDR3 runs 16 residues. CDR3 bases: TGTGCCAGCAGCCAAGAGATGGGGGTAGCCAAAAACATTCAGTACTTC. This codes for CASSQEMGVAKNIQYF.

The rearrangement joins TRBV20-1 to TRBJ2-5; D is uncertain. The V end lost 6 bases, the J end lost 4 bases, and 15 bases lay between the germline ends. This CDR3 spans 13 amino acids. CDR1 and CDR2 (germline): DFQATT, SNEGSKA (reference sequence). CDR3 protein: CSAPGREGETQYF. Here the CDR3 DNA reads TGCAGTGCCCCGGGCCGCGAAGGAGAGACCCAGTACTTC.

This clonotype has just a few counts. The genes are TRBV21-1 and TRBJ2-7; the table names TRBD1, a call not compared with the DNA. TRBV21-1 has pseudogene status. This CDR3 comprises 16 residues. The CDR3 spells CASSKRAGGMSYEQYF. DNA for the CDR3: TGTGCCAGCAGCAAACGAGCCGGGGGCATGTCCTACGAGCAGTACTTC.

The chain carries TRBV5-5 and TRBJ2-7; D ambiguous. V gave up 2 bases and J gave up 1 base, with 7 bases separating them. CDR3 length equals 13 residues. Germline V gene lookup returns CDR1 SGHKS and CDR2 YYEKEE (reference sequence). The CDR3 nucleotides read TGTGCCAGCAGCTTTTCGGTATCCTACGAGCAGTACTTC. Protein product: CASSFSVSYEQYF. Combining the CDR3 with reference TRBV5-5 and TRBJ2-7 gives the whole variable domain DAGVTQSPTHLIKTRGQQVTLRCSPISGHKSVSWYQQVLGQGPQFIFQYYEKEERGRGNFPDRFSARQFPNYSSELNVNALLLGDSALYLCASSFSVSYEQYFGPGTRLTVT.